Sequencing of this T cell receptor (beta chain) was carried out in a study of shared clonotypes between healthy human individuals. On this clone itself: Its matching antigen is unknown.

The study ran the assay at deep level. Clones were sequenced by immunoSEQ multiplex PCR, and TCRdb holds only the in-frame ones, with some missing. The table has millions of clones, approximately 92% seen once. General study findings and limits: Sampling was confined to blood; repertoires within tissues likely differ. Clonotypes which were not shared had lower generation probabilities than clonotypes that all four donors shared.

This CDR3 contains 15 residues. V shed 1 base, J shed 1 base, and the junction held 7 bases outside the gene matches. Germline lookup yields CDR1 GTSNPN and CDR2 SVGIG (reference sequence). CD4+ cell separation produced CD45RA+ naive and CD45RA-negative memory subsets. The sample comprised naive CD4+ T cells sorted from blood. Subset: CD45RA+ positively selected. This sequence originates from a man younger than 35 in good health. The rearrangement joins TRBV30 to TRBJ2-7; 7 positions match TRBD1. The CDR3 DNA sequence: TGTGCCTGGAGTGCAGGGACAGTGACTTCCTACGAGCAGTACTTC. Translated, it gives CAWSAGTVTSYEQYF.